A single sample gave rise to the 20 T cell receptor beta chains below, sequenced in a study of T-cell reconstitution after alpha-beta-depleted transplantation in children (dated by TCRdb to the mid-2010s). The treatment or condition label, as the study defines it: allogeneic hematopoietic cell transplantation with graft depleted of TCRalphabeta T cells and CD19 B cells. Library preparation employed PCR. These reads were obtained on an Illumina HiSeq 2500. TCR libraries were prepared with molecular barcoding, using unique molecular identifiers to normalize TCRbeta repertoire quantification. TCRdb cleaned the public reads at Q25 with fastp, built clones with MiXCR and kept in-frame beta chains. Rows matching on CDR3 protein sequence are summarized as one entry with the most common DNA and genes. The sample contains 700,000 to 850,000 distinct CDR3 sequences, approximately 15% of them found a single time. Approximately 5% of the sample is held by the ten biggest clonotypes.

The sequencing here drew on PBMCs, mostly from graft donor cells, taken 360 days after TCRalphabeta/CD19-depleted stem cell transplant. The receptor source for this set is a male patient younger than 18 who had a stem cell transplant for acute lymphoblastic leukemia, so the T cells may come from the graft donor.

This clonotype turned up a few times. The chain employs TRBV5-1 and TRBJ2-2; D gene unclear. CDR1 is SGHRS and CDR2 is YFSETQ in the germline V gene. Trimming removed 2 bases at V and 7 bases at J, with 6 bases between. The CDR3 is 12 residues long. CDR3 nucleotide sequence: TGCGCCAGCAGCTTTAATGTCGGGGAGCTGTTTTTT. Encoded protein: CASSFNVGELFF.

This clonotype was seen a handful of times. The chain uses TRBV18 and TRBJ1-2; D gene unclear. The length of the CDR3 is 13 residues. V was shortened by 0 bases and J by 7 bases, with 9 bases between the two germline ends. Germline V gene data show CDR1 as KGHSH and CDR2 as LQKENI. DNA for the CDR3: TGTGCCAGCTCACCACCAGGAATGGGTGGCTACACCTTC. Protein: CASSPPGMGGYTF.

This chain connects TRBV12-3 or TRBV12-4 to TRBJ2-7; TRBD2 might be the D (6 bases). This CDR3 is 15 amino acids long. V was clipped by 3 bases and J by 3 bases, with 15 bases between them. DNA of the CDR3: TGTGCCAGCAGTTTCAAAGTGGCGGGAATCTACGAGCAGTACTTC. It yields the protein CASSFKVAGIYEQYF.

This clonotype was seen once. The chain links TRBV18 to TRBJ2-1; 7 positions agree with TRBD1. There are 13 residues in the CDR3. Germline trimming cut 5 bases from V and 7 bases from J; bases unmatched to any gene: 5. The germline CDR1 and CDR2 sequences are KGHSH and LQKENI. Written as DNA, the CDR3 is TGTGCCAGCTCAACCGGGACAGCTAATGAGCAGTTCTTC. It yields the protein CASSTGTANEQFF.

CDR3 region: CASSPMGGEQYF. The CDR3 DNA sequence: TGTGCCAGCAGCCCAATGGGGGGCGAGCAGTACTTC. The chain employs TRBV7-3 and TRBJ2-7, with a possible D match to TRBD2 (6 bases). The length of the CDR3 is 12 residues. V was trimmed by 5 bases and J by 6 bases, leaving 11 bases between them. CDR1 and CDR2 (germline): SGHTA, FQGTGA.

CDR3 coding DNA: TGTGCCAGCAGCCTTGGACAGGGCCCCAGGGAAGCTTTCTTT. The encoded protein is CASSLGQGPREAFF. This chain joins TRBV7-9 and TRBJ1-1; 8 bases line up with TRBD1. Germline V gene data show CDR1 as SEHNR and CDR2 as FQNEAQ (reference sequence). Losses at the gene ends were 5 bases for V and 8 bases for J; bases not matched to a gene: 10. There are 14 residues in the CDR3.

This clonotype has just a few counts. This chain links TRBV9 with TRBJ2-3; unclear D gene. This CDR3 has 15 amino acids. Germline V CDR1 and CDR2: SGDLS, YYNGEE. With 0 bases removed from V and 5 bases from J, the gap between germline ends came to 13 bases. CDR3 sequence: CASSVERAYGDTQYF. The CDR3 nucleotides read TGTGCCAGCAGCGTAGAACGAGCTTACGGAGATACGCAGTATTTT.

This clonotype was recorded a few times. V and J are TRBV9 and TRBJ1-5; D ambiguous. Looked up from germline, CDR1 is SGDLS and CDR2 is YYNGEE. V was pared by 4 bases and J by 4 bases, with 9 bases between. CDR3 length: 13 amino acids. For the CDR3, the DNA is TGTGCCAGCAGCCCTTCTCCTAATCAGCCCCAGCATTTT. Encoded protein: CASSPSPNQPQHF.

The chain combines TRBV29-1 with TRBJ2-7; weak D call: TRBD2 (7 bases). The length of the CDR3 is 14 residues. Per the germline V gene, CDR1 is SQVTM and CDR2 is ANQGSEA. Trimming stripped 5 bases from V and 3 bases from J, with 17 bases between. CDR3 sequence: CSVTPSGGLYEQYF. The CDR3 DNA follows: TGCAGCGTTACCCCTTCCGGGGGGCTCTACGAGCAGTACTTC.

The chain links TRBV27 to TRBJ2-5; 7 bases align to TRBD2. The germline V gene encodes CDR1 MNHEY and CDR2 SMNVEV (reference sequence). Trimming took 2 bases from V and 5 from J; bases not matched to a gene: 11. This CDR3 is 16 amino acids long. The CDR3 nucleotides read TGTGCCAGCAGTTTACGTCCTAGCGGCCTGTTGGAGACCCAGTACTTC. It translates to CASSLRPSGLLETQYF.

The chain is built from TRBV4-2 and TRBJ2-2; unclear D gene. The CDR3 spans 16 residues. In germline, CDR1 is LGHNA, CDR2 YNFKEQ. The V gene lost 0 bases and the J gene lost 0 bases, with 8 bases spanning the gap. In DNA form, the CDR3 reads TGTGCCAGCAGCCAAGAGGCAGGAGCGAACACCGGGGAGCTGTTTTTT. This gives the protein CASSQEAGANTGELFF.

The chain uses TRBV7-7 and TRBJ2-3, with D unclear. Germline-derived CDR1 and CDR2 are SSHAT and FNYEAQ (reference sequence). V was cut by 4 bases and J by 3 bases, with 8 bases left in between. This CDR3 contains 13 residues. This CDR3 reads CASSSVLTDTQYF. The CDR3 DNA reads TGTGCCAGCAGCTCCGTTCTAACAGATACGCAGTATTTT.

The chain links TRBV5-1 to TRBJ2-3; 12 nucleotides line up with TRBD2. This CDR3 spans 17 amino acids. Germline V gene sequence: CDR1 SGHRS, CDR2 YFSETQ. The V and J ends lost 2 bases and 0 bases, in that order; junction bases with no gene match: 4. The CDR3 loop is CASSFLGTSGSTDTQYF. The CDR3 bases are TGCGCCAGCAGCTTTCTTGGGACTAGCGGGAGCACAGATACGCAGTATTTT.

The rearrangement links TRBV20-1 to TRBJ2-3; 11 nucleotides match TRBD2. Trimming removed 6 bases from V and 2 bases from J; junction bases left unmatched: 7. The CDR3 is 15 amino acids. The V gene's germline CDR1 is DFQATT and CDR2 SNEGSKA (reference sequence). The CDR3 region has the DNA TGCAGTGCCGGACGACTAGCGGGGTTCACAGATACGCAGTATTTT. It yields the protein CSAGRLAGFTDTQYF.

In its sample, this clonotype was seen a few times. This chain joins TRBV2 and TRBJ2-1; TRBD2 matches 9 bases. The CDR3 spans 17 residues. Per the germline V gene, CDR1 is SNHLY and CDR2 is FYNNEI. V lost 5 bases, J lost 4 bases, and 12 bases stayed unmatched. The CDR3 reads CASSWGLAGSGYNEQFF. CDR3 in DNA: TGTGCCAGCAGTTGGGGGCTAGCGGGATCAGGGTACAATGAGCAGTTCTTC.

This clonotype was seen many times. The V gene is TRBV12-3 or TRBV12-4, the J gene TRBJ1-2; maybe TRBD1 (5 bases). This CDR3 region has 13 residues. V was trimmed by 5 bases and J by 6 bases, leaving 13 bases between them. The CDR3: CASSAWGFDGYTF. The CDR3 nucleotides read TGTGCCAGCAGTGCATGGGGGTTCGATGGCTACACCTTC.

This clonotype was counted ten times or more. The chain combines TRBV27 with TRBJ2-7, with a tentative D call TRBD2 (7 bases). The germline gives CDR1 MNHEY, CDR2 SMNVEV (reference sequence). V lost 10 bases and J lost 1, with 20 bases in between. The CDR3 is 15 residues long. The CDR3 sequence: CATLPAGAFSYEQYF. In DNA form, the CDR3 reads TGTGCCACCCTCCCCGCGGGGGCTTTTTCCTACGAGCAGTACTTC.

This chain joins TRBV5-1 and TRBJ1-4, with TRBD1 matching over 7 bases. Germline CDR1 is SGHRS and CDR2 is YFSETQ. The length of the CDR3 is 18 residues. J lost 0 bases, V lost 0 bases, and 8 bases had no gene match. Here the CDR3 DNA reads TGCGCCAGCAGCTTGGGGACAGGTCCTTTATCAACTAATGAAAAACTGTTTTTT. Translated, it gives CASSLGTGPLSTNEKLFF.

This sequence joins TRBV30 and TRBJ2-7, with D tentatively TRBD1 (6 bases). V gave up 2 bases and J gave up 3 bases, with 14 bases separating them. The CDR3 sequence is 14 residues long. Germline assignment: CDR1 GTSNPN and CDR2 SVGIG (reference sequence). The CDR3 sequence: CAWSFSSGVYEQYF. CDR3 DNA sequence: TGTGCCTGGAGTTTCTCCTCAGGGGTCTACGAGCAGTACTTC.

The CDR3 region is CATSRDYSGDSNQPQHF. Written as DNA, the CDR3 is TGTGCCACCAGCAGAGATTATTCGGGTGATAGCAATCAGCCCCAGCATTTT. The chain combines TRBV15 with TRBJ1-5; D is uncertain. Germline lookup yields CDR1 LNHNV and CDR2 YYDKDF (reference sequence). V lost 0 bases and J 0 bases, leaving 12 bases between the germline ends. This CDR3 is 17 amino acids long.